One and the same sample provided the 10 T cell receptor beta chains below, sequenced in a study of beta chain features in type 1 diabetes. Every bit of the isolated RNA underwent reverse transcription, so sequencing read expressed TCRB transcripts. TCRdb's table, derived via immunoSEQ multiplex PCR, lists solely in-frame clones and lacks some. The repertoire includes around 150,000 clones, 6.9% of them detected once, and more than 1.1% sits in the top ten. The specimen sequenced was central memory CD4+ T cells from blood. All receptors come from a woman aged 25-40 years in good health.

The rearrangement joins TRBV27 to TRBJ1-5; D uncertain. Deletions cut 0 bases from V and 9 bases from J, with 9 bases between. This CDR3 is built from 13 residues. The germline CDR1 and CDR2 sequences are MNHEY and SMNVEV (reference sequence). As DNA, the CDR3 is TGTGCCAGCAGTTTATCGATCGGGTGGCCCCAGCATTTT. Protein product: CASSLSIGWPQHF.

This clone was observed a handful of times. V usage is TRBV4-2 and J usage is TRBJ1-1; 7 bases fit TRBD1. The CDR3 is made up of 16 amino acids. The junction had 15 bases not matched to a gene; V was cut back by 10 bases and J by 1 base. The germline V gene encodes CDR1 LGHNA and CDR2 YNFKEQ. Here the CDR3 DNA reads TGTGCCACTACTACAGGGGTAGGGTATGCGAACACTGAAGCTTTCTTT. This translates into CATTTGVGYANTEAFF.

V is TRBV5-4 and J is TRBJ2-1, with TRBD2 identical over 10 bases. This CDR3 spans 15 amino acids. CDR1 is SGHNT, CDR2 YYREEE, per germline (reference sequence). The J segment lost 5 bases and the V segment lost 4 bases, leaving 6 bases of the junction unmatched. As DNA, the CDR3 is TGTGCCAGCAGCAACCGACTAGCGGGTAACAATGAGCAGTTCTTC. Its protein product is CASSNRLAGNNEQFF.

This clone turned up a few times. The chain links TRBV14 to TRBJ1-1; the match to TRBD1 covers 8 bases. Trimming cost V 2 bases and J 9 bases; bases outside gene matches: 8. The germline CDR1 and CDR2 sequences are SGHDN and FVKESK. The CDR3 loop spans 14 amino acids. The CDR3 loop reads CASSQPGQVSQAFF. The DNA for the CDR3 is TGTGCCAGCAGCCAACCGGGACAGGTATCCCAAGCTTTCTTT.

This clone turned up a few times. This sequence joins TRBV9 and TRBJ1-3; 11 positions agree with TRBD1. Germline CDR1 SGDLS, CDR2 YYNGEE. The CDR3 has 14 residues. V lost 4 bases to trimming and J lost 7 bases; unmatched junction nucleotides: 4. CDR3 region: CASSPRDRGNTIYF. In DNA form, the CDR3 reads TGTGCCAGCAGCCCGCGGGACAGGGGGAACACCATATATTTT. Combining the CDR3 with reference TRBV9 and TRBJ1-3 gives the whole variable domain DSGVTQTPKHLITATGQRVTLRCSPRSGDLSVYWYQQSLDQGLQFLIQYYNGEERAKGNILERFSAQQFPDLHSELNLSSLELGDSALYFCASSPRDRGNTIYFGEGSWLTVV.

V is TRBV11-3 and J is TRBJ2-5, with TRBD1 identical over 7 bases. The germline gives CDR1 SGHNT, CDR2 YENEEA. This CDR3 is built from 13 residues. V lost 3 bases and J lost 3; bases outside the gene matches: 1. The DNA for the CDR3 is TGTGCCAGCAGCTTTCAGGGGGAAGAGACCCAGTACTTC. Amino acid sequence: CASSFQGEETQYF.

This chain links TRBV5-5 with TRBJ2-5; the match to TRBD1 covers 8 bases. Per the germline V gene, CDR1 is SGHKS and CDR2 is YYEKEE (reference sequence). V was clipped by 4 bases and J by 5 bases; unmatched bases: 16. The CDR3 is 17 amino acids. The CDR3, as DNA: TGTGCCAGCAGCCCGGCCCCGGACAGGGAGAGGGGGGAGACCCAGTACTTC. It codes for CASSPAPDRERGETQYF.

This clone was detected a few times. The chain couples TRBV7-2 to TRBJ1-1, with D hard to call. The CDR3 sequence is 13 residues long. V was shortened by 5 bases and J by 5 bases, with 12 bases between the two germline ends. Germline V gene lookup returns CDR1 SGHTA and CDR2 FQGNSA. The CDR3, as DNA: TGTGCCAGCAGCCAGATCGGGTGGACTGAAGCTTTCTTT. It codes for CASSQIGWTEAFF.

The chain joins TRBV7-8 to TRBJ2-7; D uncertain. This CDR3 spans 13 amino acids. Trimming removed 5 bases from V and 0 bases from J, with 8 bases in between. Germline values: CDR1 SGHVS, CDR2 FQNEAQ. DNA of the CDR3: TGTGCCAGCAGCCCCTTCAGCTCCTACGAGCAGTACTTC. This gives the protein CASSPFSSYEQYF.

The sample holds a few counts of this clone. This sequence joins TRBV9 and TRBJ2-7; no firm D call. From germline, CDR1 is SGDLS and CDR2 YYNGEE. V lost 2 bases and J lost 0, with 9 bases in between. This CDR3 has 14 residues. This chain's CDR3 is CASSVEQFSYEQYF. The DNA for the CDR3 is TGTGCCAGCAGCGTCGAACAGTTCTCCTACGAGCAGTACTTC.